The rows below give T cell receptor beta chains drawn from one sample of a study of PD-L1 blockade in urothelial cancer. Method: immunoSEQ multiplex PCR; TCRdb's copy keeps in-frame clones and lacks some. The repertoire holds about 87,000 clones, with roughly 89% as singletons. This specimen consisted of PBMCs, obtained around atezolizumab (anti-PD-L1) treatment. The receptors were sampled from a man between 60 and 70 years old with urothelial cancer. The conserved cysteine and the conserved F or W are not part of the CDR3 here. Clone size is shown for a subset of rows, as once, few, many or a class of expanded clone.

j_gene: TRBJ2-3; abundance: .; v_gene: TRBV7-2; CDR3aa: ASSESTDTQY
j_gene: TRBJ2-7; abundance: .; v_gene: TRBV6-1; CDR3aa: ASSSGLIYEQY
j_gene: TRBJ2-1; abundance: once; v_gene: TRBV5-1; CDR3aa: ASSLAGGRTGEQF
j_gene: TRBJ2-3; abundance: .; v_gene: TRBV5-1; CDR3aa: ASTFVGVSTDTQY
j_gene: TRBJ2-1; abundance: .; v_gene: TRBV7-2; CDR3aa: ASSLELAGYNEQF
j_gene: TRBJ1-1; abundance: few; v_gene: TRBV7-9; CDR3aa: ASSPGQVLNTEAF
j_gene: TRBJ1-5; abundance: few; v_gene: TRBV19; CDR3aa: ASSFRDSGQPQH
j_gene: TRBJ2-1; abundance: .; v_gene: TRBV7-9; CDR3aa: ASSAYRTSGRGEQF
j_gene: TRBJ2-3; abundance: .; v_gene: TRBV29-1; CDR3aa: SAWPGGPDTQY
j_gene: TRBJ2-3; abundance: .; v_gene: TRBV5-8; CDR3aa: ASSLRGLSTDTQY
j_gene: TRBJ2-1; abundance: .; v_gene: TRBV4-1; CDR3aa: ASSPRPLRERNEQF
j_gene: TRBJ2-1; abundance: .; v_gene: TRBV5-6; CDR3aa: ASSLVGEDEQF
j_gene: TRBJ1-4; abundance: .; v_gene: TRBV19; CDR3aa: ASSMRQGNEKLF
j_gene: TRBJ2-2; abundance: .; v_gene: TRBV7-9; CDR3aa: ASSLVSGRGTGELF
j_gene: TRBJ2-7; abundance: few; v_gene: TRBV10-2; CDR3aa: ASTLSRLAGLDEQY
j_gene: .; abundance: .; v_gene: TRBV11-2; CDR3aa: ASSLVWLTYEQY
j_gene: TRBJ2-3; abundance: .; v_gene: TRBV7-3; CDR3aa: ASRPTGAPTDTQY
j_gene: TRBJ2-3; abundance: .; v_gene: TRBV5-1; CDR3aa: ASNEAPSTDTQY
j_gene: TRBJ1-1; abundance: .; v_gene: TRBV28; CDR3aa: AIPGQGEAF
j_gene: TRBJ2-1; abundance: .; v_gene: TRBV30; CDR3aa: AWRRGYNEQF